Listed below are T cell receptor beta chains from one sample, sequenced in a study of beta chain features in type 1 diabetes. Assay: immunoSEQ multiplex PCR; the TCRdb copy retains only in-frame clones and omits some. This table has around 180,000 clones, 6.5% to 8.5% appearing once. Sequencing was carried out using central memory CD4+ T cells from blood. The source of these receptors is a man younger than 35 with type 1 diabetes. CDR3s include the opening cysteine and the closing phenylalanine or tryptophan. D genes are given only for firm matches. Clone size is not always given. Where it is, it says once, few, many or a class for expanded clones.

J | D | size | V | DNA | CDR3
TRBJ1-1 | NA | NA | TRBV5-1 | TGCGCCAGCCGCCCTTGGGGGGACACTGAAGCTTTCTTT | CASRPWGDTEAFF
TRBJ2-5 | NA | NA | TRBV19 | TGTGCCAGTAGTTTTGACAGACAAGAGACCCAGTACTTC | CASSFDRQETQYF
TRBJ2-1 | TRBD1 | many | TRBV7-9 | TGTGCCAGCAGACCGCCGAACCCGGGACAGGGGCGGGAGCAGTTCTTC | CASRPPNPGQGREQFF
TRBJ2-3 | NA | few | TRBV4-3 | TGCGCCAGCAGCCAAGAGACTAGCACAGATACGCAGTATTTT | CASSQETSTDTQYF
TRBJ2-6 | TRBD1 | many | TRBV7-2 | TGTGCCAGCAGTTGGACAGGGGATCCCTCTGGGGCCAACGTCCTGACTTTC | CASSWTGDPSGANVLTF
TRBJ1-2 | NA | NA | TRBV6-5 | TGTGCCAGCGTGAGCTCGGACTATGGCTACACCTTC | CASVSSDYGYTF
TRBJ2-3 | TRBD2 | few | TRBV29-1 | TGCAGCGTTCTCATCGGGAGCGGGGGGGCAGATACGCAGTATTTT | CSVLIGSGGADTQYF
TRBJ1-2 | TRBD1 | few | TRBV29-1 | TGCAGCGTCCCAGGGGGACAGGGAGGCTATGGCTACACCTTC | CSVPGGQGGYGYTF
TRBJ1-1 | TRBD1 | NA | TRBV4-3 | TGCGCCAGCAGCCAAGATGGGCTCAGGGGGCTAGCTTTCTTT | CASSQDGLRGLAFF
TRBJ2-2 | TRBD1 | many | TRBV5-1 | TGCGCCAGCAGCATCGGACAGGGGGTCGTCGGGGAGCTGTTTTTT | CASSIGQGVVGELFF
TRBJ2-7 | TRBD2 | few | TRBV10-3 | TGTGCCATCAGTGAGTCGATCGGCGGGGGTATTAACTACGAGCAGTACTTC | CAISESIGGGINYEQYF
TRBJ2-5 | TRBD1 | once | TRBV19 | TGTGCCAGTAGCCGTGGACAGGGGGTAGGAGAGACCCAGTACTTC | CASSRGQGVGETQYF
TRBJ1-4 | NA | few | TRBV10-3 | TGTGCCATCAGGGACGGAGGAGATGAAAAACTGTTTTTT | CAIRDGGDEKLFF
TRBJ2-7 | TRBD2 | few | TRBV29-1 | TGCAGCGTTCTTTGGCGTCGGGGGGGAGAGCAGTACTTC | CSVLWRRGGEQYF
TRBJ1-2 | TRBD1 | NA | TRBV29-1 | TGCAGCGTTGCTGGGACAGGGAACTATGGCTACACCTTC | CSVAGTGNYGYTF
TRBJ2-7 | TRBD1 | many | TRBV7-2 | TGTGCCAGCAGCTTATCGAGGACAGGGAACGAGCAGTACTTC | CASSLSRTGNEQYF
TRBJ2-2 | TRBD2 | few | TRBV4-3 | TGCGCCAGCAGCCTCAGCGGGGGCTACACCGGGGAGCTGTTTTTT | CASSLSGGYTGELFF
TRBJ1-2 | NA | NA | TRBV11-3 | TGTGCCAGCAGCGCGGGACGGAATAACTATGGCTACACCTTC | CASSAGRNNYGYTF
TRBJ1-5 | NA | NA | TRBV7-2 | TGTGCCAGCTCTACCCAGGGTGAGCAGCCCCAGCATTTT | CASSTQGEQPQHF
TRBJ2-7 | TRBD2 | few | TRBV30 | TGTGCCTGGAGTGTCAAGGCGGGGGGGCGGTTGTCCTACGAGCAGTACTTC | CAWSVKAGGRLSYEQYF
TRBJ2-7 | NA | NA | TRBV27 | TGTGCCAGCAGTCGGTCGACAGAGTCCTACGAGCAGTACTTC | CASSRSTESYEQYF
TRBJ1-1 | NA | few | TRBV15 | TGTGCCACCAGCAGGAACCGGGAGACTGAAGCTTTCTTT | CATSRNRETEAFF
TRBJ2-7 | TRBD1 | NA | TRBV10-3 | TGTGCCGCTAAGGGGGCAGAATACTCCTACGAGCAGTACTTC | CAAKGAEYSYEQYF
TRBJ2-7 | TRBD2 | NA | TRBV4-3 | TGCGCCAGCAGCCAAGATTTACGCGGGGGGCCCTCCTACGAGCAGTACTTC | CASSQDLRGGPSYEQYF
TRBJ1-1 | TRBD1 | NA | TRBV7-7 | TGTGCCAGCAGCCTGAACGACAGGGGCACTGAAGCTTTCTTT | CASSLNDRGTEAFF
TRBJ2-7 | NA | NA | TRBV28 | TGTGCCAGCAGTTCCGGGTCCTACGAGCAGTACTTC | CASSSGSYEQYF
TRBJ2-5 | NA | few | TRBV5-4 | TGTGCCAGCAGCTTGGTACCGGGGGAGACCCAGTACTTC | CASSLVPGETQYF
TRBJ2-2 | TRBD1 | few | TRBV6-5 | TGTGCCAGCAGTCACCGACAGGGCGGGGAGCTGTTTTTT | CASSHRQGGELFF
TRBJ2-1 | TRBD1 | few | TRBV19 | TGTGCCAGTAGGGACAGGTTGGGCAATGAGCAGTTCTTC | CASRDRLGNEQFF
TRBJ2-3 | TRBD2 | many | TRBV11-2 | TGTGCCAGCAGGCTAGCGGCTACAGATACGCAGTATTTT | CASRLAATDTQYF
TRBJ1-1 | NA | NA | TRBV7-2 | TGTGCCAGCAGCTCCCCGACAGGGAACACTGAAGCTTTCTTT | CASSSPTGNTEAFF
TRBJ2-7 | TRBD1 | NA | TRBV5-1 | TGCGCCAGCAGCTTGGTTGGGACAGGGGGCGACGAGCAGTACTTC | CASSLVGTGGDEQYF
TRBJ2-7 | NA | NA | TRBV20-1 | TGCAGTGCGGGAACAGGGTACGAGCAGTACTTC | CSAGTGYEQYF
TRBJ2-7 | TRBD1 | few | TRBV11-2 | TGTGCCAGCAGCCCCACAGCAGGGGGTTCCTACGAGCAGTACTTC | CASSPTAGGSYEQYF
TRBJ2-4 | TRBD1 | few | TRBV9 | TGTGCCAGCAGCGAGGGTGGCGCAGGGGGCATCATTCAGTACTTC | CASSEGGAGGIIQYF
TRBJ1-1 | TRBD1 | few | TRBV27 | TGTGCCAGCAGTGCTCGACAGGGAGAGAACACTGAAGCTTTCTTT | CASSARQGENTEAFF
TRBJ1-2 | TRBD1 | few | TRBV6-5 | TGTGCCAGCAGTGCCACCGGGACAGGGTTTGGCTACACCTTC | CASSATGTGFGYTF